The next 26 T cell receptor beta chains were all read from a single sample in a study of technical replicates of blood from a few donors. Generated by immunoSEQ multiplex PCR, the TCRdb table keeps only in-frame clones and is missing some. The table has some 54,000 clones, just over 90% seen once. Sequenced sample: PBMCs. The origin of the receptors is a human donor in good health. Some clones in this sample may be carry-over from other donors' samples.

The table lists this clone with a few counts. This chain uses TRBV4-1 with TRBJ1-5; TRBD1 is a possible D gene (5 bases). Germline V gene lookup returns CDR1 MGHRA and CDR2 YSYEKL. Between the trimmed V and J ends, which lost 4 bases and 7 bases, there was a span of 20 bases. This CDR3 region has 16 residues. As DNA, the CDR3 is TGCGCCAGCAGCCCCGTGCAACGGGGGACCGGACAGCCCCAGCATTTT. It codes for CASSPVQRGTGQPQHF.

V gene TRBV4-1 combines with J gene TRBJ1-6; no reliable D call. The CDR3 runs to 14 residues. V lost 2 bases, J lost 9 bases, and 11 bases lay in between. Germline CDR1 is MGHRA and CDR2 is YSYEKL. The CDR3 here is CASSQSDRGSPLHF. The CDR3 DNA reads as TGCGCCAGCAGCCAATCGGATCGGGGTTCACCCCTCCACTTT.

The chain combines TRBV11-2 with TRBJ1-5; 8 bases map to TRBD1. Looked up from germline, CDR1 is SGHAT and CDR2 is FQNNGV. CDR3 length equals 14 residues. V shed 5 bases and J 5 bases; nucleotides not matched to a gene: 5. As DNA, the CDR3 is TGTGCCAGCAGCGTAACAGGGGGACATCAGCCCCAGCATTTT. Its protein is CASSVTGGHQPQHF.

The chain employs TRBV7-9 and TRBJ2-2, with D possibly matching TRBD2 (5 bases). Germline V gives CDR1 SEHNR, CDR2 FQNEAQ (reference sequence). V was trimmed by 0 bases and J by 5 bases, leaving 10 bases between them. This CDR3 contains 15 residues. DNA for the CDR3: TGTGCCAGCAGCTTAGCGCGAGGGATTACCGGGGAGCTGTTTTTT. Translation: CASSLARGITGELFF.

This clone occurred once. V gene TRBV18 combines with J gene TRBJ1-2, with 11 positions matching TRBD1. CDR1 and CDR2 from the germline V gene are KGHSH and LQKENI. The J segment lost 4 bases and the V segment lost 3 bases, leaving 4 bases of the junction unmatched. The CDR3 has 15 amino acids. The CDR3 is CASSPRDRGGYGYTF. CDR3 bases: TGTGCCAGCTCACCGCGGGACAGGGGGGGCTATGGCTACACCTTC.

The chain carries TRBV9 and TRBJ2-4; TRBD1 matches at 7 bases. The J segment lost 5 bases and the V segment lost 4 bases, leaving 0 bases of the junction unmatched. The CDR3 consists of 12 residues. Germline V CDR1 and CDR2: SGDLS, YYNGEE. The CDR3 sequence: CASSTGENIQYF. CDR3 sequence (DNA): TGTGCCAGCAGCACAGGGGAAAACATTCAGTACTTC. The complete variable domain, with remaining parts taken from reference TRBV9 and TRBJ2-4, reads DSGVTQTPKHLITATGQRVTLRCSPRSGDLSVYWYQQSLDQGLQFLIQYYNGEERAKGNILERFSAQQFPDLHSELNLSSLELGDSALYFCASSTGENIQYFGAGTRLSVL.

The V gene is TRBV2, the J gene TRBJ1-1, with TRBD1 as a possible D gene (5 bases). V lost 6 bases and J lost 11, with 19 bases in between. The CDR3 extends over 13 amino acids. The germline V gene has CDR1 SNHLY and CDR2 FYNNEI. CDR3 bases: TGTGCCAGCAGGGAGGGGTCGGGGGGGTTGGCTTTCTTT. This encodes CASREGSGGLAFF.

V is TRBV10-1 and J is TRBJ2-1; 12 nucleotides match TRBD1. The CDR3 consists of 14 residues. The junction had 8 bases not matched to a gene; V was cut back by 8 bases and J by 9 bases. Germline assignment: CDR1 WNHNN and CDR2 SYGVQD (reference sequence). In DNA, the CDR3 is TGCGCCAGCCTCCGGGACAGGGGGCCAAGTGAGCAGTTCTTC. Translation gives CASLRDRGPSEQFF.

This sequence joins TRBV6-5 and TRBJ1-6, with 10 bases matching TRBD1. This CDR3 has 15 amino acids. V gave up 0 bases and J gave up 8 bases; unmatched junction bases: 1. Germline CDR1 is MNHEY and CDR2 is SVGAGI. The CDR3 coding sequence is TGTGCCAGCAGTTACTCGGGGACAGGGGATTCACCCCTCCACTTT. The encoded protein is CASSYSGTGDSPLHF.

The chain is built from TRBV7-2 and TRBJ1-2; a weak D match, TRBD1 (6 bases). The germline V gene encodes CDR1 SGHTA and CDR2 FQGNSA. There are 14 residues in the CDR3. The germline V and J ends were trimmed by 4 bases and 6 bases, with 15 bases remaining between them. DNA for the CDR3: TGTGCCAGCAGCTCCTATGACAGGATCGATGGCTACACCTTC. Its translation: CASSSYDRIDGYTF.

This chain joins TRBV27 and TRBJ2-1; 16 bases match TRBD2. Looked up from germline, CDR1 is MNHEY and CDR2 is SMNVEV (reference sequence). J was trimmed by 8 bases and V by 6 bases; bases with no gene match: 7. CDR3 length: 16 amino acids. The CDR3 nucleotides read TGTGCCAGCAGCACAGGGACTAGCGGGGGGGCAGATGAGCAGTTCTTC. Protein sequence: CASSTGTSGGADEQFF.

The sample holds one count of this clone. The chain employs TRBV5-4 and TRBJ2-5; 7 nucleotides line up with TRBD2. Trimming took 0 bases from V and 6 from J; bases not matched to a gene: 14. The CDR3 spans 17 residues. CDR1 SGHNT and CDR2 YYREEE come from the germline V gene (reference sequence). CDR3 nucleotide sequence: TGTGCCAGCAGCTTGGAACCAGCGGGAATGAGTGAGAAGACCCAGTACTTC. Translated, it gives CASSLEPAGMSEKTQYF.

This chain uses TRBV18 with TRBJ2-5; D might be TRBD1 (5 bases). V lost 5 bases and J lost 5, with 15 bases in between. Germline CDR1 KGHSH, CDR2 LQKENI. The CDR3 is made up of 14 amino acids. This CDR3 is CASSTQGPRETQYF. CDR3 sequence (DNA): TGTGCCAGCTCAACCCAGGGCCCGAGGGAGACCCAGTACTTC. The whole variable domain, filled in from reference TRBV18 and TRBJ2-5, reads NAGVMQNPRHLVRRRGQEARLRCSPMKGHSHVYWYRQLPEEGLKFMVYLQKENIIDESGMPKERFSAEFPKEGPSILRIQQVVRGDSAAYFCASSTQGPRETQYFGPGTRLLVL.

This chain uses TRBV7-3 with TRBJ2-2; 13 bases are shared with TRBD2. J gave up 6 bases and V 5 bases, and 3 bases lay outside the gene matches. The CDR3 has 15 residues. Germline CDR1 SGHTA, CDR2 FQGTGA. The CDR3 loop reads CASSRTSGSPGELFF. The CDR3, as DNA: TGTGCCAGCAGCCGGACTAGCGGGAGTCCCGGGGAGCTGTTTTTT.

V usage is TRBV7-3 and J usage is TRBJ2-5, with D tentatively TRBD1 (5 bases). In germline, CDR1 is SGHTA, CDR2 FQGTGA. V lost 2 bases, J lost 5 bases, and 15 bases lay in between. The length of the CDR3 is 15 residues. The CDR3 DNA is TGTGCCAGCAGCTTAGCCCCAGGGAATTGGGAGACCCAGTACTTC. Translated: CASSLAPGNWETQYF.

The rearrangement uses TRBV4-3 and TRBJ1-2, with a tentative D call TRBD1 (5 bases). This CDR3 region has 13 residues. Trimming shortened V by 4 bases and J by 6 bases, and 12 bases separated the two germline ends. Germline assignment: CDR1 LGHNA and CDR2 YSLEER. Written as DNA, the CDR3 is TGCGCCAGCAGCCTCCAGGGAGGGGATGGCTACACCTTC. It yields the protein CASSLQGGDGYTF.

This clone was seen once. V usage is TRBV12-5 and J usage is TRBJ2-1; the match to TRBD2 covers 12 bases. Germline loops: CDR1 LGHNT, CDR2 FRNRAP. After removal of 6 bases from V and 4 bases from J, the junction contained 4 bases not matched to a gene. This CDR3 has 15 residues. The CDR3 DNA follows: TGTGCTAGTGGCTCCGGACTAGCGGGGTACAATGAGCAGTTCTTC. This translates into CASGSGLAGYNEQFF.

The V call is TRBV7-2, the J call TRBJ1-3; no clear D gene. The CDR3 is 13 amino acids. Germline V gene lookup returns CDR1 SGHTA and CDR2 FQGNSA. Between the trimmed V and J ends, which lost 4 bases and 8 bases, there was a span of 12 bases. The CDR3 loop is CASSSDGGYTIYF. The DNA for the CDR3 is TGTGCCAGCAGCTCGGACGGCGGGTACACCATATATTTT.

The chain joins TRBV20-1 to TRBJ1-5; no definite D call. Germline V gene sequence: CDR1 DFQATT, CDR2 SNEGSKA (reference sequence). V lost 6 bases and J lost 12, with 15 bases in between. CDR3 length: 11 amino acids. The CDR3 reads CSAREIGVQHF. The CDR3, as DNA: TGCAGTGCGAGGGAGATTGGGGTCCAGCATTTT.

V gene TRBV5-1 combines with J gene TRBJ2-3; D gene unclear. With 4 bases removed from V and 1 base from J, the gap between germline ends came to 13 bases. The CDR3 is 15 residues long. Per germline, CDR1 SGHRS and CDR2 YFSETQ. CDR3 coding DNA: TGCGCCAGCAGCCCCGACACAACACGCACAGATACGCAGTATTTT. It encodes CASSPDTTRTDTQYF.

This CDR3 is CASSPDRGGFGEQYF. In DNA form, the CDR3 reads TGTGCCAGCTCACCAGACAGGGGCGGGTTTGGGGAGCAGTACTTC. The rearrangement links TRBV18 to TRBJ2-7, with 8 positions matching TRBD1. CDR1 is KGHSH, CDR2 LQKENI, per germline. This CDR3 region has 15 residues. V shed 2 bases and J 7 bases; nucleotides not matched to a gene: 10.

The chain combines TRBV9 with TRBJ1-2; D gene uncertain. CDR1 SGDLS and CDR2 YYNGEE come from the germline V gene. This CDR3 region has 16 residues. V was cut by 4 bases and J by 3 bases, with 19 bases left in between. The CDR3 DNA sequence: TGTGCCAGCAGCCCTCACGCCGGAGCTTCTTACTATGGCTACACCTTC. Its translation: CASSPHAGASYYGYTF.

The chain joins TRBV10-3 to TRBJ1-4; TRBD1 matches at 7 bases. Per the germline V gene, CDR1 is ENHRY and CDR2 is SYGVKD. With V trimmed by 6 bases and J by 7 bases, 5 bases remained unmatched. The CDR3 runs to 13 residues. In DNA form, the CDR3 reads TGTGCCATCAGAGGGGGCGTCGGTGAAAAACTGTTTTTT. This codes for CAIRGGVGEKLFF.

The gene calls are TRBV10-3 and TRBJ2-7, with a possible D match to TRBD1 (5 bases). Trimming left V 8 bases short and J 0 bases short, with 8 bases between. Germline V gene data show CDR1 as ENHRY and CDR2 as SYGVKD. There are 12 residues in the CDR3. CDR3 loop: CAIGQGSYEQYF. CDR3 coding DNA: TGTGCCATCGGGCAGGGCTCCTACGAGCAGTACTTC.

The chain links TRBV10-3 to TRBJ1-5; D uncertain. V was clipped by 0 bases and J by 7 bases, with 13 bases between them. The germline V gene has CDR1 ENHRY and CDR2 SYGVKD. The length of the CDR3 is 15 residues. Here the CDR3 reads CAISESGDSGQPQHF. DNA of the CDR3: TGTGCCATCAGTGAGTCGGGCGACTCGGGGCAGCCCCAGCATTTT.

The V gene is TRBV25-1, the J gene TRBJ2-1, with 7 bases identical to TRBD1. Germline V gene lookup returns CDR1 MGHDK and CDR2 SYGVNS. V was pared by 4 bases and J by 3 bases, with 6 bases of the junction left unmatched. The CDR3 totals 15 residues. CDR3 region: CASSVLGDSYNEQFF. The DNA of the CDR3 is TGTGCCAGCAGTGTATTGGGGGACAGCTACAATGAGCAGTTCTTC.